These 26 T cell receptor beta chains were sequenced from one sample in a study of OX40 agonist ivuxolimab in advanced cancers. This table comes from immunoSEQ multiplex PCR, and its TCRdb copy is limited to in-frame clones, with some not included. Among tens of thousands of clones, roughly 91% were seen once, and the ten largest hold approximately 0.3%. This material consisted of CD4+ or CD8+ T cells sorted from blood, taken in a trial of the OX40 agonist ivuxolimab. The receptors originated from an adult with an advanced solid tumor such as melanoma, head and neck, liver or kidney cancer.

Points on this clone: Additional DNA sequences in this sample encode the identical CDR3. The chain has TRBV18 and TRBJ1-2, with a tentative D call TRBD1 (6 bases). The CDR3 contains 13 residues. The V end was cut by 3 bases, the J end by 8 bases, with 13 bases between. From germline, CDR1 is KGHSH and CDR2 LQKENI. The CDR3 protein is CASSPDQGSGYTF. The CDR3 nucleotides are TGTGCCAGCTCACCGGATCAGGGGTCAGGCTACACCTTC.

This chain links TRBV6-5 with TRBJ1-1; D gene ambiguous. The CDR3 length is 14 residues. With 0 bases removed from V and 1 base from J, the gap between germline ends came to 6 bases. The germline gives CDR1 MNHEY, CDR2 SVGAGI. CDR3 loop: CASSYSFQNTEAFF. The CDR3 DNA sequence: TGTGCCAGCAGTTACTCTTTCCAGAACACTGAAGCTTTCTTT.

The CDR3 nucleotides are TGTGCCAGCAGTTTCCCACGAGGGAGGGCTGGGGGGTTAGCCAAAAACATTCAGTACTTC. Protein: CASSFPRGRAGGLAKNIQYF. V is TRBV28 and J is TRBJ2-4, with 7 nucleotides matching TRBD2. Germline V lookup: CDR1 MDHEN, CDR2 SYDVKM. The CDR3 contains 20 residues. The V gene end was trimmed by 3 bases and the J gene end by 0 bases; junction bases not matched to a gene: 17.

The chain combines TRBV5-6 with TRBJ1-5, with 7 nucleotides matching TRBD1. With 1 base clipped from V and 3 bases from J, the junction kept 7 bases outside the gene matches. CDR3 size: 16 residues. From germline, CDR1 is SGHDT and CDR2 YYEEEE. The CDR3: CASSLRGQGDNQPQHF. CDR3 DNA sequence: TGTGCCAGCAGCTTGCGAGGCCAGGGGGACAATCAGCCCCAGCATTTT.

V gene TRBV6-1 combines with J gene TRBJ1-5, with D hard to call. The V and J ends lost 7 bases and 0 bases respectively, with 7 bases between them. Germline V gene lookup returns CDR1 MNHNS and CDR2 SASEGT. The CDR3 length is 13 residues. This chain's CDR3 is CASTQYSNQPQHF. The CDR3 DNA follows: TGTGCCAGCACACAGTATAGCAATCAGCCCCAGCATTTT.

This clone has just one count. The gene calls are TRBV11-3 and TRBJ2-5; TRBD2 agrees at 8 bases. CDR3 length equals 14 residues. Germline CDR1 reads SGHNT; CDR2 reads YENEEA. J was trimmed by 5 bases and V by 5 bases; bases with no gene match: 7. The CDR3 bases are TGTGCCAGCAGCCCCCGGACTAGCAGTGAGACCCAGTACTTC. Amino acids: CASSPRTSSETQYF.

The chain couples TRBV20-1 to TRBJ1-2; D not resolved. The CDR3 sequence is 10 residues long. Germline loops: CDR1 DFQATT, CDR2 SNEGSKA (reference sequence). V was shortened by 6 bases and J by 8 bases, with 10 bases between the two germline ends. The CDR3 DNA sequence: TGCAGTGCGTCTTCACGAGGCTACACCTTC. Translation gives CSASSRGYTF.

This chain links TRBV7-3 with TRBJ2-7, with 9 nucleotides matching TRBD1. V lost 0 bases and J lost 1; bases outside the gene matches: 1. This CDR3 region has 15 residues. Germline CDR1 SGHTA, CDR2 FQGTGA. The CDR3 coding sequence is TGTGCCAGCAGCTTAACGACAGGGGGTTCCTACGAGCAGTACTTC. Protein sequence: CASSLTTGGSYEQYF.

The chain joins TRBV5-1 to TRBJ1-4; 7 bases are shared with TRBD1. The V gene's germline CDR1 is SGHRS and CDR2 YFSETQ. V lost 0 bases and J lost 3; bases outside the gene matches: 8. The CDR3 is 17 residues long. CDR3 DNA sequence: TGCGCCAGCAGCTTGGCGAACTCGGACAGGTCTAATGAAAAACTGTTTTTT. The encoded protein is CASSLANSDRSNEKLFF.

This chain uses TRBV2 with TRBJ1-3; D is uncertain. Between the trimmed V and J ends, which lost 6 bases and 4 bases, there was a span of 7 bases. This CDR3 is built from 12 residues. Germline V lookup: CDR1 SNHLY, CDR2 FYNNEI. The CDR3 protein is CASRLQGNTIYF. CDR3 in DNA: TGTGCCAGCAGGCTACAGGGAAACACCATATATTTT.

The V call is TRBV7-2, the J call TRBJ2-7, with 7 bases that match TRBD1. Germline loops: CDR1 SGHTA, CDR2 FQGNSA. With V trimmed by 2 bases and J by 7 bases, 8 bases remained unmatched. The CDR3 contains 14 residues. As DNA, the CDR3 is TGTGCCAGCAGCTTATTACAGGGGCTGGGGGAGCAGTACTTC. Translated, it gives CASSLLQGLGEQYF.

The genes are TRBV5-1 and TRBJ2-1; 9 bases are a match to TRBD2. V lost 1 base and J lost 4; bases outside the gene matches: 6. Germline V gene data show CDR1 as SGHRS and CDR2 as YFSETQ. The CDR3 loop spans 16 amino acids. The CDR3, as DNA: TGCGCCAGCAGCTTGATGCCTAGCGGGACTTACAATGAGCAGTTCTTC. It encodes CASSLMPSGTYNEQFF.

Turning to this clone: This sample includes further DNA sequences coding for the same CDR3. CDR3 coding DNA: TGTGCCAGCTCACCACAGGGAACTGGAAACACCATATATTTT. Its protein product is CASSPQGTGNTIYF. The chain combines TRBV18 with TRBJ1-3; D unclear. CDR1 KGHSH and CDR2 LQKENI come from the germline V gene. Trimming shortened V by 1 base and J by 2 bases, and 6 bases separated the two germline ends. There are 14 residues in the CDR3.

In this sample, this clone turned up once. One end of the junction fails to match germline, which may point to a read error. J is TRBJ2-1 and V is TRBV15; D is unclear. CDR3 length: 14 residues. Germline CDR1 reads LNHNV; CDR2 reads YYDKDF (reference sequence). The CDR3 loop reads CATSPFGPYSEQFF. The CDR3 bases are TGTGCCACCAGCCCGTTTGGGCCTTACAGTGAGCAGTTCTTC.

The V call is TRBV14, the J call TRBJ2-1; D call uncertain. This CDR3 is built from 13 residues. The ends were cut back, 5 bases at V and 0 bases at J, with 5 bases in the middle. CDR1 and CDR2 from the germline V gene are SGHDN and FVKESK. The CDR3 protein is CASSRSSYNEQFF. The DNA for the CDR3 is TGTGCCAGCAGCAGGTCCTCCTACAATGAGCAGTTCTTC.

For the CDR3, the DNA is TGTGCCAGCAGCTCTACCGGACAGCCTACTTTCTATGGCTACACCTTC. This sequence encodes CASSSTGQPTFYGYTF. This chain links TRBV28 with TRBJ1-2, with D possibly matching TRBD1 (6 bases). There are 16 residues in the CDR3. The germline V gene encodes CDR1 MDHEN and CDR2 SYDVKM. V lost 6 bases and J 4 bases, leaving 21 bases between the germline ends.

CDR3 bases: TGTGCCAGTAGGACAGGGGTTGGCGGGGAGCTGTTTTTT. It yields the protein CASRTGVGGELFF. The chain recombines TRBV19 with TRBJ2-2; TRBD1 matches at 8 bases. The CDR3 is 13 residues long. The germline gives CDR1 LNHDA, CDR2 SQIVND (reference sequence). V lost 6 bases, J lost 7 bases, and 4 bases stayed unmatched.

This chain uses TRBV5-1 with TRBJ1-6; D is unclear. V shed 2 bases and J shed 5 bases, with 8 bases lying between them. Germline V gene data show CDR1 as SGHRS and CDR2 as YFSETQ. The CDR3 length is 14 residues. CDR3 sequence (DNA): TGCGCCAGCAGCTTCGCAGCAAATAATTCACCCCTCCACTTT. Its translation: CASSFAANNSPLHF.

The chain employs TRBV19 and TRBJ1-4; a possible D gene is TRBD1 (5 bases). CDR3 length: 12 residues. Germline CDR1 is LNHDA and CDR2 is SQIVND (reference sequence). The germline V and J ends were trimmed by 11 bases and 3 bases, with 10 bases remaining between them. The CDR3 coding sequence is TGTGCCGGGGCTAGGGCTAATGAAAAACTGTTTTTT. Residues: CAGARANEKLFF.

The chain has TRBV19 and TRBJ2-5, with 10 bases matching TRBD2. In germline, CDR1 is LNHDA, CDR2 SQIVND (reference sequence). The CDR3 consists of 16 residues. Trimming cost V 1 base and J 2 bases; bases outside gene matches: 4. The CDR3: CASSIGLAGVQETQYF. The CDR3 DNA reads as TGTGCCAGTAGTATAGGACTAGCGGGCGTACAAGAGACCCAGTACTTC.

The chain couples TRBV7-6 to TRBJ1-4, with 7 positions matching TRBD1. CDR3 length: 16 residues. V shed 1 base, J shed 7 bases, and the junction held 9 bases outside the gene matches. Germline V gives CDR1 SGHVS, CDR2 FNYEAQ. The CDR3 loop reads CASSLGGGGASEKLFF. The CDR3 bases are TGTGCCAGCAGCTTAGGAGGAGGGGGCGCGAGTGAAAAACTGTTTTTT.

The genes are TRBV6-6 and TRBJ2-1; 8 positions match TRBD1. V was pared by 6 bases and J by 5 bases, with 9 bases of the junction left unmatched. The CDR3 has 15 amino acids. Germline CDR1 and CDR2: MNHNY and SVGAGI (reference sequence). In nucleotides, the CDR3 is TGTGCCAGCAGGATCCGGGACAGGTTCAACAATGAGCAGTTCTTC. The encoded protein is CASRIRDRFNNEQFF.

This clone was counted only a few times. The V gene is TRBV7-2, the J gene TRBJ2-3; the match to TRBD2 covers 11 bases. Germline V gives CDR1 SGHTA, CDR2 FQGNSA. With V trimmed by 0 bases and J by 0 bases, 2 bases remained unmatched. CDR3 size: 17 residues. The DNA for the CDR3 is TGTGCCAGCAGCTTAGCCGGGACTAGCGGTAGCACAGATACGCAGTATTTT. Residues: CASSLAGTSGSTDTQYF. Full variable domain (rest looked up from reference TRBV7-2 and TRBJ2-3): GAGVSQSPSNKVTEKGKDVELRCDPISGHTALYWYRQSLGQGLEFLIYFQGNSAPDKSGLPSDRFSAERTGGSVSTLTIQRTQQEDSAVYLCASSLAGTSGSTDTQYFGPGTRLTVL.

This chain links TRBV28 with TRBJ1-2; D unresolved. The germline V gene encodes CDR1 MDHEN and CDR2 SYDVKM. The V gene lost 5 bases and the J gene lost 8 bases, with 6 bases spanning the gap. The CDR3 runs 10 residues. CDR3 nucleotide sequence: TGTGCCAGCAGTGGTGCAGGCTACACCTTC. Amino acids: CASSGAGYTF.

The CDR3 spells CASSFRVVNTEAFF. CDR3 coding DNA: TGCGCCAGCAGCTTTAGGGTAGTGAACACTGAAGCTTTCTTT. The genes are TRBV5-1 and TRBJ1-1, with D uncertain. This CDR3 region has 14 residues. Trimming took off 2 bases at V and 0 bases at J, with 8 bases between the two ends. CDR1 SGHRS and CDR2 YFSETQ come from the germline V gene.

The rearrangement uses TRBV7-8 and TRBJ2-7, with TRBD2 matching 12 bases. This CDR3 has 20 amino acids. V shed 5 bases, J shed 0 bases, and the junction held 17 bases outside the gene matches. The V gene's germline CDR1 is SGHVS and CDR2 FQNEAQ. Here the CDR3 DNA reads TGTGCCAGCAGCCCCTCCCCAACCGGGACTAGCGGGTCGGGCTCCTACGAGCAGTACGTC. Amino acid sequence: CASSPSPTGTSGSGSYEQYV.